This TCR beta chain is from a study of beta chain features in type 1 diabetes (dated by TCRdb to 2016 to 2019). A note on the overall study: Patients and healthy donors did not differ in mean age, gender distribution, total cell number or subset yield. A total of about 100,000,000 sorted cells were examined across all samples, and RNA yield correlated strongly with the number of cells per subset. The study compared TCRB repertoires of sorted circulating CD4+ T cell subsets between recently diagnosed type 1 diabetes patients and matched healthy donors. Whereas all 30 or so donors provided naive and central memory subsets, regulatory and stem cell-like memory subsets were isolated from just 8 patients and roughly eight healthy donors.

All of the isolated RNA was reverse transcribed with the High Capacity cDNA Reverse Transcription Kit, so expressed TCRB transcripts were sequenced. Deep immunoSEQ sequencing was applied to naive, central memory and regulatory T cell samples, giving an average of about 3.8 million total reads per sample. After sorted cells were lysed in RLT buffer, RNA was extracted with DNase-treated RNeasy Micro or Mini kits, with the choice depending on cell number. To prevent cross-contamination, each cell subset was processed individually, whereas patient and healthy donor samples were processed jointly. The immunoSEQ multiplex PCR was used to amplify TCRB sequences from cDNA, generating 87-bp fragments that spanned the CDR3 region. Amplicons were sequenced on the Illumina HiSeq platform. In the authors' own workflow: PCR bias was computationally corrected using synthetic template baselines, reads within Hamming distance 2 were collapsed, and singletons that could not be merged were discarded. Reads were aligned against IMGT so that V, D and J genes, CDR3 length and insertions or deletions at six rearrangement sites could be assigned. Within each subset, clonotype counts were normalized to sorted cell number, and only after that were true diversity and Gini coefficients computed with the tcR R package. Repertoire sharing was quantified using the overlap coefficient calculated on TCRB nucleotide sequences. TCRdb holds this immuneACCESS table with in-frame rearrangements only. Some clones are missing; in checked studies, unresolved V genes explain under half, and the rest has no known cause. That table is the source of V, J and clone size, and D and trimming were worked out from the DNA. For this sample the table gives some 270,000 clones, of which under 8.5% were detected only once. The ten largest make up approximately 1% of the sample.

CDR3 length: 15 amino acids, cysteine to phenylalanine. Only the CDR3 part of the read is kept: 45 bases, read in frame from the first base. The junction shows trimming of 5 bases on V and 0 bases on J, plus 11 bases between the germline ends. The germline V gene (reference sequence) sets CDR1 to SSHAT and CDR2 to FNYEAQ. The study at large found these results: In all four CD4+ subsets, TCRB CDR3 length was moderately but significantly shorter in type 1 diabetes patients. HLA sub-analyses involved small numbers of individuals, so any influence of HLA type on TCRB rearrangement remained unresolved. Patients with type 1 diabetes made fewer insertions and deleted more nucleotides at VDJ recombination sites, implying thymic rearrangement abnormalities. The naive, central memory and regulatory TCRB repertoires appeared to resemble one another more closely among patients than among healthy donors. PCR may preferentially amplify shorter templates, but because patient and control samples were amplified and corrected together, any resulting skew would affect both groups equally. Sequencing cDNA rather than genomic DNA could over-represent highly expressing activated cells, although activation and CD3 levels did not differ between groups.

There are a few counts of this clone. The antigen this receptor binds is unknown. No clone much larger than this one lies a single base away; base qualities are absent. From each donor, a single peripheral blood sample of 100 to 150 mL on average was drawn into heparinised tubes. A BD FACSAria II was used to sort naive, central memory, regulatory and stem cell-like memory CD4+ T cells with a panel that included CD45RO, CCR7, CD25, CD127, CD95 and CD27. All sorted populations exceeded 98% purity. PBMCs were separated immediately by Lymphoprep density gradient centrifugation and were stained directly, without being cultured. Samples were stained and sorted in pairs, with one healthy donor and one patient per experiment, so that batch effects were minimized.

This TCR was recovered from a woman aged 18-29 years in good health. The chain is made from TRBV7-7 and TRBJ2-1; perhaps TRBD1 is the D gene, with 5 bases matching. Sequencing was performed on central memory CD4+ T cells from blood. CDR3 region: CASSPDSNSYNEQFF. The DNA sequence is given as TGTGCCAGCAGCCCAGACAGCAACTCCTACAATGAGCAGTTCTTC. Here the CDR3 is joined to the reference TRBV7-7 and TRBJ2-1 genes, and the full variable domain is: GAGVSQSPRYKVTKRGQDVTLRCDPISSHATLYWYQQALGQGPEFLTYFNYEAQPDKSGLPSDRFSAERPEGSISTLTIQRTEQRDSAMYRCASSPDSNSYNEQFFGPGTRLTVL.